The rows below give T cell receptor beta chains drawn from one sample of a study of metastatic and nonmetastatic thyroid tumors. TCRdb reanalyzed the PCR reads with MiXCR. Seen here are some 83,000 clones, around 12% observed once, and the top ten hold roughly 9.1%. What was sequenced was tumor tissue. These receptors came from a female donor with papillary thyroid cancer or a benign thyroid nodule (not recorded which). Some clones in this sample may be carry-over from other donors' samples. Both conserved end residues are part of each CDR3. D genes are given only for firm matches. A row's size may be missing; if present it is once, few, many or a size class.

V gene	clone size	CDR3 length	J gene	D gene	CDR3 DNA	CDR3 protein
TRBV4-2	few	16	TRBJ2-1	TRBD2	TGTGCCAGCAGCCCGGGACTAGCGGGAGTCGCGCATGAGCAGTTCTTC	CASSPGLAGVAHEQFF
TRBV7-3	many	15	TRBJ2-6	TRBD2	TGTGCCAGCAGCTTATCTAGCGGGGCCCTTGGTGGAGTGACTTTC	CASSLSSGALGGVTF
TRBV30	many	15	TRBJ1-6	NA	TGTGCCTGGAGTGTACTGGAGACAGGAAGGTCACCCCTCCACTTT	CAWSVLETGRSPLHF
TRBV16	many	14	TRBJ2-5	NA	TGTGCCAGCAGCCAACGGCGAGGGGGGGAGACCCAGTACTTC	CASSQRRGGETQYF
TRBV10-1	many	14	TRBJ2-7	TRBD1	TGCGCCAGCAGTCAGGACAGGGGGTTGAACGAGCAGTACTTC	CASSQDRGLNEQYF
TRBV18	few	13	TRBJ1-1	NA	TGTGCCAGCTCACCACAGGGAGGCACTGAAGCTTTCTTT	CASSPQGGTEAFF
TRBV28	many	15	TRBJ2-7	TRBD2	TGTGCCAGCAGTTTAGAGCGGGGGGCGGTGTACGAGCAGTACTTC	CASSLERGAVYEQYF
TRBV5-6	many	11	TRBJ1-2	NA	TGTGCCAGCAGCGCTCCACCAGCGCTCACCTTC	CASSAPPALTF
TRBV11-1	few	17	TRBJ2-3	NA	TGTGCCAGCAGCCAGGGACGTTTGGGGCCATCCGCGGATACGCAGTATTTT	CASSQGRLGPSADTQYF
TRBV4-2	many	15	TRBJ1-1	TRBD1	TGTGCCAGCAGCCAAGAAGACAGGGGGAACACTGAAGCTTTCTTT	CASSQEDRGNTEAFF
TRBV28	many	11	TRBJ2-7	NA	TGTGCCAGCAGTTTTGTGTACGAGCAGTACTTC	CASSFVYEQYF
TRBV5-1	few	14	TRBJ2-7	NA	TGCGCCAGCAGCATGGACGGGATGGGCTACGATCAATACTTC	CASSMDGMGYDQYF
TRBV6-1	many	14	TRBJ1-1	NA	TGTGCCAGCAGTGACTGGACGGTGGGCACTGAAGCTTTCTTT	CASSDWTVGTEAFF
TRBV12-3/TRBV12-4	many	12	TRBJ2-1	NA	TGTGCCAGCAGGGGCGGGTACAATGAGCAGTTCTTC	CASRGGYNEQFF
TRBV6-1	NA	15	TRBJ2-1	TRBD2	TGTGTCATCTCCGGACTAGCGGGAGTTGGCAATGAGCAGTTCTTC	CVISGLAGVGNEQFF
TRBV2	many	14	TRBJ1-6	TRBD1	TGTGCCAGCAGGTACAGGGGAAGCTCTTCACCCCTCCACTTT	CASRYRGSSSPLHF
TRBV27	NA	12	TRBJ2-3	NA	TGTGCCAGCAGTCCAATCACAATCCAGCAGTATTTT	CASSPITIQQYF
TRBV11-1	many	17	TRBJ2-6	NA	TGTGCCAGCAGCTTAGCCTCACTGAGCTCTGGGGCCAACGTCCTGACTTTC	CASSLASLSSGANVLTF
TRBV5-1	NA	16	TRBJ2-7	NA	TGCGCCAGCAGCTTGGGTCCGGCTACGGGCCTGTACGAGCAGTACTTC	CASSLGPATGLYEQYF
TRBV28	many	18	TRBJ1-3	NA	TGTGCCAGCAGCCCCATATTACGGACAGAGAACTCTGGAAACACCATATATTTT	CASSPILRTENSGNTIYF
TRBV5-8	many	14	TRBJ1-6	NA	TGTGCCAGCAGCTTGGGGGGTCTGAATTCACCCCTCCACTTT	CASSLGGLNSPLHF
TRBV6-1	many	14	TRBJ1-5	NA	TGTGCCAGCAGTGAAAGTGGGGGCAATCAGCCCCAGCATTTT	CASSESGGNQPQHF
TRBV7-3	few	14	TRBJ2-7	TRBD2	TGTGCCAGCAGCCGACTAGCGGGAGCCCCGGAGCAGTACTTC	CASSRLAGAPEQYF
TRBV29-1	many	13	TRBJ2-7	NA	TGCAGCGTACGTAGACCCGCATCCTACGAGCAGTACTTC	CSVRRPASYEQYF
TRBV2	many	14	TRBJ1-5	NA	TGTGCCAGCAGTCCCGTTGACTGGGGGTCACCCCAGCATTTT	CASSPVDWGSPQHF
TRBV19	many	13	TRBJ2-1	NA	TGTGCCAGTAGTAAGGGGGGCAACAATGAGCAGTTCTTC	CASSKGGNNEQFF
TRBV20-1	many	17	TRBJ2-7	TRBD2	TGCAGTGCCAAGGGACTAGCGGGAGCCCTTAGCTCCTACGAGCAGTACTTC	CSAKGLAGALSSYEQYF
TRBV19	many	17	TRBJ2-1	NA	TGTGCCAGTAGTATATACCTCCGCCGAGGTTCCTACAATGAGCAGTTCTTC	CASSIYLRRGSYNEQFF
TRBV30	many	11	TRBJ1-6	NA	TGTGCCTGGAGTAAGGACAGAGGGCGCCTCTTT	CAWSKDRGRLF